The clone carrying this T cell receptor (beta chain) showed up just a few times. As yet, its antigen is unknown. V lost 4 bases and J lost 10, with 17 bases in between. Germline V gene lookup returns CDR1 MNHNY and CDR2 SVGAGI (reference sequence). This CDR3 region has 14 residues. This sample was taken from a study of beta chain features in type 1 diabetes. Overall study: Sorted cells, about 99 million in number, were examined across all samples.

The study, taken as a whole, reports: Across all four CD4+ subsets, people with type 1 diabetes showed modestly shorter TCRB CDR3s. Individuals with type 1 diabetes displayed fewer insertions and more deletions at VDJ junctions.

Sequenced material consisted of expressed TCRB transcripts (all of the isolated RNA was reverse transcribed). Clones were sequenced by immunoSEQ multiplex PCR, and TCRdb holds only the in-frame ones, with some missing. The sample comprises 900,000 or so clones, roughly 16% of which are singletons, and 0.02% to 0.03% rests with the top ten. The sequencing sample was made of naive CD4+ T cells from blood. The receptor was isolated from a woman aged 18-29 years in good health. This chain connects TRBV6-6 to TRBJ2-1, with D unclear. CDR3: CASSSHRREVEQFF. As DNA, the CDR3 is TGTGCCAGCAGTTCCCACCGAAGGGAAGTGGAGCAGTTCTTC.